This TCR beta chain was recorded in a study of T-cell memory formation after mild COVID-19. Study outcomes and limitations: The authors left the SARS-CoV-2 specificity of second-wave clones peaking on day 37 unconfirmed.

Each CDR3 protein is one row after TCRdb ran MiXCR on the 5' RACE reads. The table lists around 320,000 distinct CDR3 sequences, approximately 15% of them singletons. The CDR3 spans 14 residues. CDR1 and CDR2 from the germline V gene are DFQATT and SNEGSKA (reference sequence). With V trimmed by 6 bases and J by 5 bases, 9 bases remained unmatched. Concerning this clonotype itself: No antigen is known for it.

The rearrangement links TRBV20-1 to TRBJ2-3; 9 nucleotides match TRBD1. The clonotype originates from a man between 18 and 29 years old who had mild COVID-19 (a few samples of this study predate the infection). Cell type and time point are not known. The specimen sequenced was PBMCs or a T cell subset sorted from them (not recorded which). CDR3: CSASRQGVEDTQYF. The CDR3 coding sequence is TGCAGTGCCAGTAGACAGGGGGTTGAAGATACGCAGTATTTT.